The 26 T cell receptor beta chains below all came from one sample that was sequenced in a study of Graves' ophthalmopathy and Graves' hyperthyroidism. RNA transcripts were the template, and TCR beta CDR3 regions were amplified from them. HTBI-primed first-round RT-PCR preceded second-round multiplex PCR. TCRdb fed the multiplex PCR reads into MiXCR, producing one record per CDR3 protein. The top ten hold roughly 7% of the sample, which has roughly 400,000 distinct CDR3 sequences, just over 15% seen once. The sample comprised peripheral blood. These receptor sequences come from a woman younger than 30 with stable Graves' hyperthyroidism.

This clonotype showed up many times. The rearrangement uses TRBV20-1 and TRBJ1-5; D not resolved. Germline CDR1 reads DFQATT; CDR2 reads SNEGSKA (reference sequence). The CDR3 is 17 residues long. V lost 6 bases and J 2 bases, leaving 23 bases between the germline ends. The CDR3 reads CSAIHPSPDQGNQPQHF. The CDR3 nucleotides read TGCAGTGCAATCCACCCGAGTCCGGACCAAGGCAATCAGCCCCAGCATTTT.

V is TRBV25-1 and J is TRBJ2-7, with D uncertain. Germline CDR1 and CDR2: MGHDK and SYGVNS. The V and J ends lost 0 bases and 3 bases respectively, with 6 bases between them. The CDR3 length is 13 residues. CDR3 in amino acids: CASSEYGSYEQYF. CDR3 DNA sequence: TGTGCCAGCAGTGAATATGGCAGCTACGAGCAGTACTTC.

This chain links TRBV12-3 or TRBV12-4 with TRBJ2-5, with TRBD2 matching over 11 bases. CDR3 length: 17 residues. Germline trimming cut 3 bases from V and 2 bases from J; bases unmatched to any gene: 8. The CDR3 protein is CASSLASGGSEQETQYF. In nucleotides, the CDR3 is TGTGCCAGCAGTTTGGCTAGCGGGGGGTCGGAACAAGAGACCCAGTACTTC.

The V and J genes are TRBV12-3 or TRBV12-4 and TRBJ1-2; D gene ambiguous. Trimming took 5 bases from V and 4 from J, leaving 17 bases between them. The CDR3 covers 15 residues. The CDR3 here is CASSLSGREPYGYTF. The CDR3 coding sequence is TGTGCCAGCAGTCTAAGCGGACGGGAGCCCTATGGCTACACCTTC.

In its sample, this clonotype was seen many times. CDR3 residues: CASSLRRQGNNSPLHF. The CDR3 DNA is TGTGCCAGCAGCTTAAGAAGGCAGGGAAACAATTCACCCCTCCACTTT. The chain is built from TRBV11-2 and TRBJ1-6, with a weak D call TRBD1 (5 bases). CDR1 and CDR2 (germline): SGHAT, FQNNGV. The CDR3 covers 16 residues. V lost 2 bases, J lost 7 bases, and 15 bases lay in between.

This clonotype was seen many times. The genes are TRBV6-2 or TRBV6-3 and TRBJ1-1, with D perhaps TRBD1 (6 bases). V lost 2 bases and J lost 6, with 10 bases in between. CDR1 is MNHEY and CDR2 is SVGEGT in the germline V gene. The CDR3 is made up of 13 amino acids. CDR3 sequence (DNA): TGTGCCAGCAGTTACAACTACAGGGCTGAAGCTTTCTTT. Translating gives CASSYNYRAEAFF.

This clonotype turned up a few times. One end of the junction is discordant with germline, which a read error may explain. The chain has TRBV19 and TRBJ1-2, with unresolved D. There are 13 residues in the CDR3. Looked up from germline, CDR1 is LNHDA and CDR2 is SQIVND (reference sequence). CDR3 region: CASSPLGPYGYTF. CDR3 bases: TGTGCCAGTAGTCCGCTAGGCCCTTATGGTTACACCTTC.

This clonotype was observed a handful of times. V usage is TRBV5-1 and J usage is TRBJ1-1; D is ambiguous. CDR1 is SGHRS and CDR2 is YFSETQ in the germline V gene. The CDR3 loop spans 16 amino acids. The V gene lost 0 bases and the J gene lost 1 base, with 13 bases spanning the gap. CDR3 residues: CASSLEGPAENTEAFF. DNA for the CDR3: TGCGCCAGCAGCTTGGAAGGTCCGGCGGAGAACACTGAAGCTTTCTTT.

This clonotype was recorded many times. The chain uses TRBV5-1 and TRBJ1-1; D unclear. Germline CDR1 reads SGHRS; CDR2 reads YFSETQ. The length of the CDR3 is 13 residues. V lost 0 bases and J 4 bases, leaving 7 bases between the germline ends. The DNA of the CDR3 is TGCGCCAGCAGCTTGGATATAGGCACTGAAGCTTTCTTT. Translating gives CASSLDIGTEAFF.

Concerning this clonotype: Being one base from a much bigger clone, this may be a read error. The chain is built from TRBV20-1 and TRBJ1-2, with TRBD1 as a possible D gene (6 bases). Germline CDR1 DFQATT, CDR2 SNEGSKA (reference sequence). The CDR3 runs to 13 residues. CDR3 sequence reads: CSASRGAGDGYSF. The CDR3 DNA is TGCAGTGCTAGTCGGGGGGCAGGGGACGGCTACAGCTTC.

The chain combines TRBV4-3 with TRBJ2-4, with D possibly matching TRBD2 (5 bases). Germline CDR1 is LGHNA and CDR2 is YSLEER. The CDR3 runs to 16 residues. V lost 0 bases and J 6 bases, leaving 15 bases between the germline ends. The CDR3 DNA sequence: TGCGCCAGCAGCCAAGATCCAGAACTAGTGGGAAACATTCAGTACTTC. Its protein is CASSQDPELVGNIQYF.

This chain connects TRBV12-3 or TRBV12-4 to TRBJ2-7; D is unclear. Trimming took off 4 bases at V and 12 bases at J, with 16 bases between the two ends. This CDR3 is built from 12 residues. CDR3: CASSSRTGGRYF. The CDR3 bases are TGTGCCAGCAGTTCCCGAACCGGCGGTCGGTACTTC.

This clonotype has more than one count but fewer than ten. The chain has TRBV11-1 and TRBJ1-5, with TRBD1 matching 10 bases. The V segment lost 2 bases and the J segment 6 bases; nucleotides outside the gene matches: 16. CDR1 is SGHAT, CDR2 FQDESV, per germline (reference sequence). CDR3 length: 19 amino acids. CDR3 sequence (DNA): TGTGCCAGCAGCTTATCCGGGACAGGGGTTCCGTTGGGAGGTCAGCCCCAGCATTTT. It is translated as CASSLSGTGVPLGGQPQHF.

This clonotype came up many times. The chain employs TRBV6-1 and TRBJ1-6, with D perhaps matching TRBD1 (6 bases). The CDR3 totals 13 residues. Trimming removed 8 bases at V and 9 bases at J, with 14 bases between. Per germline, CDR1 MNHNS and CDR2 SASEGT. In DNA, the CDR3 is TGTGCCAGCCGGGAGGGGGTAGGTTCACCCCTCCACTTT. Residues: CASREGVGSPLHF.

This clonotype was counted ten times or more. V is TRBV6-2 or TRBV6-3 and J is TRBJ1-2, with D unresolved. This CDR3 spans 14 amino acids. Germline V gene data show CDR1 as MNHEY and CDR2 as SVGEGT. Deletions cut 4 bases from V and 2 bases from J, with 11 bases between. CDR3 sequence reads: CASSFYGLNYGYTF. The DNA for the CDR3 is TGTGCCAGCAGTTTTTACGGACTAAACTATGGCTACACCTTC.

This clonotype was seen repeatedly, ten times or more. The rearrangement uses TRBV12-3 or TRBV12-4 and TRBJ2-5; maybe TRBD2 (5 bases). The CDR3 covers 14 residues. With 1 base removed from V and 7 bases from J, the gap between germline ends came to 13 bases. Here the CDR3 DNA reads TGTGCCAGCAGTTTAGGGGCCGGAGGCGGGACCCAGTACTTC. Encoded protein: CASSLGAGGGTQYF.

With regard to this clonotype: An end of the junction does not agree with germline; a read error may underlie this. The gene calls are TRBV28 and TRBJ1-1; 7 bases are a match to TRBD1. This CDR3 is 13 amino acids long. Germline values: CDR1 MDHEN, CDR2 SYDVKM. The CDR3 loop is CASSSTGDTEACF. DNA of the CDR3: TGTGCCAGCAGTTCTACAGGGGACACTGAAGCTTGCTTT.

This clonotype was observed at least ten times. This chain uses TRBV29-1 with TRBJ1-2; TRBD1 matches 7 bases. Germline values: CDR1 SQVTM, CDR2 ANQGSEA. CDR3 length: 14 residues. The V gene end was trimmed by 4 bases and the J gene end by 6 bases; junction bases not matched to a gene: 11. The CDR3 reads CSVGTGDFQNGYTF. The CDR3, as DNA: TGCAGCGTTGGCACAGGGGATTTCCAGAATGGCTACACCTTC.

About this clonotype: Since no conserved phenylalanine or tryptophan closes the CDR3, a read error is the likely cause. The DNA is left out, because the CDR3 cannot be placed on it with certainty; the CDR3 is given as TCRdb lists it. The chain has TRBV19 and TRBJ1-2. Both ends counted, the CDR3 spans 12 residues. Germline V gene sequence: CDR1 LNHDA, CDR2 SQIVND (reference sequence). Here the CDR3 reads CASSYQAHGYRV.

CDR3: CASSYQGWEETQYF. CDR3 nucleotides: TGTGCCAGCAGTTACCAAGGGTGGGAAGAGACCCAGTACTTC. This chain uses TRBV6-5 with TRBJ2-5; D gene uncertain. In germline, CDR1 is MNHEY, CDR2 SVGAGI. The CDR3 extends over 14 amino acids. The ends were cut back, 2 bases at V and 3 bases at J, with 10 bases in the middle.

This clonotype was counted only a few times. The chain carries TRBV9 and TRBJ1-1; D remains ambiguous. The germline gives CDR1 SGDLS, CDR2 YYNGEE. Trimming left V 0 bases short and J 0 bases short, with 6 bases between. The length of the CDR3 is 14 residues. This CDR3 reads CASSVGTMNTEAFF. Written as DNA, the CDR3 is TGTGCCAGCAGCGTAGGTACCATGAACACTGAAGCTTTCTTT.

As to this clonotype: This likely comes from a read error, as the CDR3 has no conserved phenylalanine or tryptophan at its end. The chain's CDR3 is CASSGVATEAFL. The DNA for the CDR3 is TGTGCCAGCAGCGGGGTTGCCACTGAAGCTTTCCTT. The chain couples TRBV6-1 to TRBJ1-1; no reliable D call. CDR3 length: 12 residues. In germline, CDR1 is MNHNS, CDR2 SASEGT. The V gene lost 6 bases and the J gene lost 4 bases, with 9 bases spanning the gap.

This clonotype was counted once. The CDR3 nucleotides are TGTGCCAGCAGCCCCCGCAATGCCCGGAGCTACACCTTC. This gives the protein CASSPRNARSYTF. The chain couples TRBV7-2 to TRBJ1-2; no clear D. The CDR3 is 13 residues long. V lost 5 bases and J lost 9, with 16 bases in between. Germline lookup yields CDR1 SGHTA and CDR2 FQGNSA.

This clonotype was seen repeatedly, ten times or more. The J gene is TRBJ1-1, the V gene TRBV19; 7 bases map to TRBD1. V lost 0 bases, J lost 4 bases, and 5 bases stayed unmatched. The germline V gene has CDR1 LNHDA and CDR2 SQIVND (reference sequence). CDR3 length: 15 residues. The CDR3 nucleotides are TGTGCCAGTAGTATAGAAGACAGGGTGTTCACTGAAGCTTTCTTT. Its protein is CASSIEDRVFTEAFF. Supplemented by reference TRBV19 and TRBJ1-1, the full variable domain reads DGGITQSPKYLFRKEGQNVTLSCEQNLNHDAMYWYRQDPGQGLRLIYYSQIVNDFQKGDIAEGYSVSREKKESFPLTVTSAQKNPTAFYLCASSIEDRVFTEAFFGQGTRLTVV.

V and J are TRBV10-3 and TRBJ1-5, with TRBD1 as a possible D gene (6 bases). In germline, CDR1 is ENHRY, CDR2 SYGVKD. Between the trimmed V and J ends, which lost 4 bases and 3 bases, there was a span of 10 bases. CDR3 length: 14 amino acids. The CDR3 DNA reads TGTGCCATCAGTGCCGGACAGAACAATCAGCCCCAGCATTTT. Residues: CAISAGQNNQPQHF.

This clonotype has at least ten counts. This chain uses TRBV20-1 with TRBJ1-1, with 7 bases fitting TRBD1. This CDR3 comprises 14 residues. Germline CDR1 reads DFQATT; CDR2 reads SNEGSKA (reference sequence). V lost 0 bases and J lost 4; bases outside the gene matches: 5. The CDR3: CSARDMTGPTEAFF. The CDR3 DNA is TGCAGTGCTAGAGATATGACAGGGCCCACTGAAGCTTTCTTT.